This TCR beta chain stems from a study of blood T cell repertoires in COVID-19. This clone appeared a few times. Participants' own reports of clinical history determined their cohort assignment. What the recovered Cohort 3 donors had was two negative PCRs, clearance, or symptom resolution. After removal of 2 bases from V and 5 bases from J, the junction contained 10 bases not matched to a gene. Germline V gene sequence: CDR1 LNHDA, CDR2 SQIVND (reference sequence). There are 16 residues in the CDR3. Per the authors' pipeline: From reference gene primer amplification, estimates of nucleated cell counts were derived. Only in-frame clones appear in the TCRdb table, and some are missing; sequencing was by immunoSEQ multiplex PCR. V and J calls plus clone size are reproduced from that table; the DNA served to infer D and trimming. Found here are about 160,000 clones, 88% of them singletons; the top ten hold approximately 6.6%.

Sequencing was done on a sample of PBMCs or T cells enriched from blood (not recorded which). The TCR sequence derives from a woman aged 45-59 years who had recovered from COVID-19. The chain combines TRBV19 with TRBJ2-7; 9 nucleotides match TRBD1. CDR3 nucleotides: TGTGCCAGTAGTATAATCGCATGGGGACAGGGTAACGAGCAGTACTTC. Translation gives CASSIIAWGQGNEQYF. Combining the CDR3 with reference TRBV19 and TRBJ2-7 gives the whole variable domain DGGITQSPKYLFRKEGQNVTLSCEQNLNHDAMYWYRQDPGQGLRLIYYSQIVNDFQKGDIAEGYSVSREKKESFPLTVTSAQKNPTAFYLCASSIIAWGQGNEQYFGPGTRLTVT.